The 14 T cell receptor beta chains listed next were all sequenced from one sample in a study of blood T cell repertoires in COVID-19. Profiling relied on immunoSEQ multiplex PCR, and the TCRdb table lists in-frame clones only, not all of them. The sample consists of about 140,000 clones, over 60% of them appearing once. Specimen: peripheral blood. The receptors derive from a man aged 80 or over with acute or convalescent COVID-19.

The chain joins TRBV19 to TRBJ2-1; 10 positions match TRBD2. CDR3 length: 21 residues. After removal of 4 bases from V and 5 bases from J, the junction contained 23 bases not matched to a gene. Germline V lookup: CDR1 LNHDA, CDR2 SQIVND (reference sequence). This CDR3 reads CASSKAPAGHRTSGDNNEQFF. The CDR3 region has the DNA TGTGCCAGTAGTAAGGCGCCGGCGGGACACCGAACTAGCGGGGACAACAATGAGCAGTTCTTC.

CDR3: CASSLEGQGTPWSPLHF. CDR3 nucleotides: TGCGCCAGCAGCTTGGAGGGACAGGGGACCCCATGGTCACCCCTCCACTTT. V and J are TRBV5-1 and TRBJ1-6; 10 bases are a match to TRBD1. The germline V gene encodes CDR1 SGHRS and CDR2 YFSETQ. This CDR3 region has 17 residues. V gave up 0 bases and J gave up 10 bases; unmatched junction bases: 10.

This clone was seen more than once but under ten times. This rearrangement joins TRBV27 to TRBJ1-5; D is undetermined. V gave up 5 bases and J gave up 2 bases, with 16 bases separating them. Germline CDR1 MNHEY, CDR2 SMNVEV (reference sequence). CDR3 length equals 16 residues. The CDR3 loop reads CASSVAGALGNQPQHF. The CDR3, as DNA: TGTGCCAGCAGTGTCGCGGGTGCTTTAGGCAATCAGCCCCAGCATTTT.

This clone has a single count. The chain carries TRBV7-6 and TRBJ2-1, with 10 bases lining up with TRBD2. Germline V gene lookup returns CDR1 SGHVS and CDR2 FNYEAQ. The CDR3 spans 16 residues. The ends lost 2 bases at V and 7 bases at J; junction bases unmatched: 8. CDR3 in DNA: TGTGCCAGCAGCTTATCTAGGACTAGCGGAGGAAATGAGCAGTTCTTC. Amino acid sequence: CASSLSRTSGGNEQFF.

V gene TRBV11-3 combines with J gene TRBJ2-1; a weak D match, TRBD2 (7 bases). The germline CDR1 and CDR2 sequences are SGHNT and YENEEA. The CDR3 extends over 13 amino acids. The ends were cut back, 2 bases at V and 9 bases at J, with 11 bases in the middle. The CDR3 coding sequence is TGTGCCAGCAGCTTAATTCGGGGGGCTGAGCAGTTCTTC. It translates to CASSLIRGAEQFF.

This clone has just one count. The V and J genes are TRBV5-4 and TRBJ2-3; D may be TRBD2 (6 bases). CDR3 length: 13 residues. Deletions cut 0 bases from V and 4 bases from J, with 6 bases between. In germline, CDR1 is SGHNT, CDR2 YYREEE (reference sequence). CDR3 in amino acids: CASSLASADTQYF. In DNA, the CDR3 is TGTGCCAGCAGCTTGGCTAGCGCAGATACGCAGTATTTT.

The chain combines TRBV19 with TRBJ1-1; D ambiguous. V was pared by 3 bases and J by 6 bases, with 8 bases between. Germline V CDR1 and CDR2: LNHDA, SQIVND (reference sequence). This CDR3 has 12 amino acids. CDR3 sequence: CASSMSRSEAFF. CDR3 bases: TGTGCCAGTAGTATGAGCAGGTCTGAAGCTTTCTTT.

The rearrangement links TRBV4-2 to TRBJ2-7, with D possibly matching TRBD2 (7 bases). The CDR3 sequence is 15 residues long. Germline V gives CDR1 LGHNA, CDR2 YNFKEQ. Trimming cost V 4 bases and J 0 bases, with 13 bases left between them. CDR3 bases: TGTGCCAGCAGCCCAGCGGGGACAAACTCCTACGAGCAGTACTTC. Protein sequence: CASSPAGTNSYEQYF.

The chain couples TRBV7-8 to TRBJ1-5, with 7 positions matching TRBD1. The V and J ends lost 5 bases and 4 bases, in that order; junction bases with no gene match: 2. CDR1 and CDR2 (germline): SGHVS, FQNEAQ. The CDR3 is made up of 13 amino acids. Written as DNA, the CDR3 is TGTGCCAGCAGCCCGGGACAGAATCAGCCCCAGCATTTT. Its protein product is CASSPGQNQPQHF.

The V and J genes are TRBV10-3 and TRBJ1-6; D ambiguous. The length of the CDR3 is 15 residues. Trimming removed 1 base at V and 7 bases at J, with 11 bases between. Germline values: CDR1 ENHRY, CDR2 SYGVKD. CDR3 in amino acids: CAISEWGDGNSPLHF. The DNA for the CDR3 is TGTGCCATCAGTGAGTGGGGAGACGGAAATTCACCCCTCCACTTT.

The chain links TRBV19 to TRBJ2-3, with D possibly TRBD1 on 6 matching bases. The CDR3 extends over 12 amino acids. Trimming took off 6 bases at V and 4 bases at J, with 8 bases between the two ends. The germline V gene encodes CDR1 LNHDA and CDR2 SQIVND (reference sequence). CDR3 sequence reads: CASRTGPDTQYF. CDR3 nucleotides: TGTGCCAGTAGGACAGGTCCAGATACGCAGTATTTT.

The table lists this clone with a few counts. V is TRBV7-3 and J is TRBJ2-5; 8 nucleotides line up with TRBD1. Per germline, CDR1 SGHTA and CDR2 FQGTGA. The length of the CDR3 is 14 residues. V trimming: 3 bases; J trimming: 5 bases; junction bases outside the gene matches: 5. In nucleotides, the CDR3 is TGTGCCAGCAGCTTCCAGGGGGCGACGGAGACCCAGTACTTC. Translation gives CASSFQGATETQYF.

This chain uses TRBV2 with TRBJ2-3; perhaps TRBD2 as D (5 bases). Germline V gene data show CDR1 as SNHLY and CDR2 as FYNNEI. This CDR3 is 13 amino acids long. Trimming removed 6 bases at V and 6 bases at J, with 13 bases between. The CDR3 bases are TGTGCCAGCAGCACCTCGAGGGAGGATACGCAGTATTTT. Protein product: CASSTSREDTQYF.

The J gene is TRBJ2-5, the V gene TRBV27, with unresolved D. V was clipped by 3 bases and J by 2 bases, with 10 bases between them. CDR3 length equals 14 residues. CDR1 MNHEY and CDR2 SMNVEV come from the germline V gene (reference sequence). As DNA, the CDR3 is TGTGCCAGCAGTTTCTCCCTAGAACAAGAGACCCAGTACTTC. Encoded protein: CASSFSLEQETQYF.